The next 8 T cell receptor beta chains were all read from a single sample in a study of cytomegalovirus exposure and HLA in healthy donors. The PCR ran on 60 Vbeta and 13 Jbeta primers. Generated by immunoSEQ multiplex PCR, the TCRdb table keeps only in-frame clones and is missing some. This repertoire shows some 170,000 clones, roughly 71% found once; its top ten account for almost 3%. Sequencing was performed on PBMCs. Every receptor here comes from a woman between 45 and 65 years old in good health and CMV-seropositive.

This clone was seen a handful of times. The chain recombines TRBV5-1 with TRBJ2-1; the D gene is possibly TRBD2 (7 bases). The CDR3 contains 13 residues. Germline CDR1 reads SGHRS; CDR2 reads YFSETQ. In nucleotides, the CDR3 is TGCCGTCCCGGCGGGGGCCGATACAATGAGCAGTTCTTC. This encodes CRPGGGRYNEQFF.

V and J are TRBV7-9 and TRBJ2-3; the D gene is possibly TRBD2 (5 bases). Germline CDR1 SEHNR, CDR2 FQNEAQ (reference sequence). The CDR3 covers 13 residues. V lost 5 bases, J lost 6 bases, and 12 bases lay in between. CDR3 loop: CASSPGIVDTQYF. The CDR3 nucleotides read TGTGCCAGCAGCCCGGGGATCGTTGATACGCAGTATTTT.

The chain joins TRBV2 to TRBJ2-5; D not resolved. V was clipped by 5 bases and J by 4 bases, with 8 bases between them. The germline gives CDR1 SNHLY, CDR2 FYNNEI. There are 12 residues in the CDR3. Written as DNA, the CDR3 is TGTGCCAGCAGTCACTATTTAGAGACCCAGTACTTC. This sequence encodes CASSHYLETQYF.

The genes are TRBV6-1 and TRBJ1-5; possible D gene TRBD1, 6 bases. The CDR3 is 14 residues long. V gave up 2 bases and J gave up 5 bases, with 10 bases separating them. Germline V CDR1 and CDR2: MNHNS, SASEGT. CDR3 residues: CASSERRGHQPQHF. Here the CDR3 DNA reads TGTGCCAGCAGTGAACGCAGGGGTCATCAGCCCCAGCATTTT.

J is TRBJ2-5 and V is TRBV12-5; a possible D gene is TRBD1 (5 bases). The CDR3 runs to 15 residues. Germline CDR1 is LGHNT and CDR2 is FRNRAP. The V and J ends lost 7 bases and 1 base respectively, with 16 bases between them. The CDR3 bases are TGTGCTAGTGTCGCGTTGGGGCTGTCCCAAGAGACCCAGTACTTC. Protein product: CASVALGLSQETQYF.

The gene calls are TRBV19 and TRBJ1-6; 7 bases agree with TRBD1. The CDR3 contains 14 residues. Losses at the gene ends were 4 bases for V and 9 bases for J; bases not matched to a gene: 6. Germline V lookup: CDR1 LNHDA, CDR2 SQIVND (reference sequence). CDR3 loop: CASSTRDRSSPLHF. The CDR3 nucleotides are TGTGCCAGTAGTACCCGGGACAGAAGTTCACCCCTCCACTTT.

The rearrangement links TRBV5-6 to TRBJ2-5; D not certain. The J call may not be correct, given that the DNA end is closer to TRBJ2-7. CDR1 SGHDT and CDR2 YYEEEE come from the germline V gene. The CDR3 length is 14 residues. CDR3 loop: CASSLRGLAYEQYF. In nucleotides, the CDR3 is TGTGCCAGCAGCTTGAGAGGCTTAGCCTACGAGCAGTACTTC.

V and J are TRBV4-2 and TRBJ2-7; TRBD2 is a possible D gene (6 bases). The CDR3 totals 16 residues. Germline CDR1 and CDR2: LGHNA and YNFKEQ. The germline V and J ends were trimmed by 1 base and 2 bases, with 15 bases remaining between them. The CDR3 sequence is CASSQGVGLLPYEQYF. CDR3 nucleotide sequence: TGTGCCAGCAGCCAAGGGGTGGGACTCCTTCCCTACGAGCAGTACTTC.